One sample yielded the 13 T cell receptor beta chains listed below, sequenced in a study. TCRdb ran MiXCR on the 5' RACE reads and lists one entry per CDR3 protein. Seen here are about 42,000 distinct CDR3 sequences, roughly 31% observed once, and the top ten hold more than 3.5%. The source material was tumor-infiltrating memory CD4+ T cells sorted from the breast tumor. Documented subset: memory CD4+ T cells, CD4+CD45RO+CD25-. These receptor sequences come from a female donor with breast cancer.

Note on this clonotype: Since a much larger clone is just one base distant, this may be a read error. Here the CDR3 reads CTSSQASSHQPQHF. The CDR3 nucleotides read TGCACCAGCAGCCAAGCAAGTAGCCATCAGCCCCAGCATTTT. This sequence joins TRBV4-1 and TRBJ1-5; D call uncertain. Looked up from germline, CDR1 is MGHRA and CDR2 is YSYEKL. The CDR3 sequence is 14 residues long.

This rearrangement joins TRBV7-9 to TRBJ2-2; D is undetermined. V was clipped by 1 base and J by 3 bases, with 15 bases between them. This CDR3 has 17 residues. CDR1 is SEHNR, CDR2 FQNEAQ, per germline (reference sequence). DNA for the CDR3: TGTGCCAGCAGCTTAGTCGGGCAGGCGAGTTACACCGGGGAGCTGTTTTTT. Its protein is CASSLVGQASYTGELFF. Filled out from reference TRBV7-9 and TRBJ2-2, the complete variable domain reads DTGVSQNPRHKITKRGQNVTFRCDPISEHNRLYWYRQTLGQGPEFLTYFQNEAQLEKSRLLSDRFSAERPKGSFSTLEIQRTEQGDSAMYLCASSLVGQASYTGELFFGEGSRLTVL.

The chain carries TRBV11-2 and TRBJ2-3; 12 bases fit TRBD2. Germline assignment: CDR1 SGHAT and CDR2 FQNNGV. The V and J ends lost 1 base and 4 bases, in that order; junction bases with no gene match: 6. The CDR3 is 17 residues long. The CDR3 is CASSLALAGGPSDTQYF. CDR3 bases: TGTGCCAGCAGCTTAGCTCTAGCGGGAGGGCCATCAGATACGCAGTATTTT.

The rearrangement joins TRBV4-1 to TRBJ2-1; D unresolved. The germline V gene has CDR1 MGHRA and CDR2 YSYEKL. Trimming cost V 0 bases and J 12 bases, with 15 bases left between them. The CDR3 length is 14 residues. CDR3 in amino acids: CASSQDVRVSWQFF. The DNA for the CDR3 is TGCGCCAGCAGCCAAGATGTACGGGTTTCTTGGCAGTTCTTC.

At least ten counts were recorded for this clonotype. The chain carries TRBV6-6 and TRBJ2-6; 11 bases agree with TRBD2. The CDR3 sequence is 18 residues long. J lost 1 base, V lost 5 bases, and 7 bases had no gene match. Germline values: CDR1 MNHNY, CDR2 SVGAGI (reference sequence). CDR3 nucleotides: TGTGCCAGCAGTACCGTAGCGGGGGGGCCGTCTGGGGCCAACGTCCTGACTTTC. It specifies CASSTVAGGPSGANVLTF.

This clonotype has more than one count but fewer than ten. The rearrangement joins TRBV20-1 to TRBJ2-3; 16 positions match TRBD2. The CDR3 has 17 amino acids. The V gene end was trimmed by 5 bases and the J gene end by 1 base; junction bases not matched to a gene: 6. CDR1 and CDR2 (germline): DFQATT, SNEGSKA (reference sequence). The CDR3 reads CSADRGTSGGGTDTQYF. Written as DNA, the CDR3 is TGCAGTGCTGATCGGGGGACTAGCGGGGGGGGCACAGATACGCAGTATTTT.

The gene calls are TRBV11-2 and TRBJ2-3; 8 bases match TRBD2. Germline trimming cut 3 bases from V and 1 base from J; bases unmatched to any gene: 9. Germline CDR1 reads SGHAT; CDR2 reads FQNNGV. The CDR3 runs to 17 residues. CDR3 sequence: CASSLTSREAGTDTQYF. Here the CDR3 DNA reads TGTGCCAGCAGCTTGACCTCGCGGGAGGCGGGCACAGATACGCAGTATTTT.

The rearrangement links TRBV9 to TRBJ2-2; the D is unclear. The CDR3 extends over 11 amino acids. Germline loops: CDR1 SGDLS, CDR2 YYNGEE. The V end was cut by 4 bases, the J end by 8 bases, with 6 bases between. Here the CDR3 reads CASSTEGELFF. CDR3 DNA sequence: TGTGCCAGCAGCACCGAGGGGGAGCTGTTTTTT.

This chain links TRBV5-7 with TRBJ1-2; D call uncertain. TRBV5-7 is treated as an ORF (open reading frame) with a function not yet certain. Trimming shortened V by 4 bases and J by 8 bases, and 15 bases separated the two germline ends. The CDR3 is made up of 13 amino acids. The CDR3 sequence is CASSQDRHLGYTF. The CDR3 region has the DNA TGTGCCAGCAGCCAGGACCGGCATCTGGGCTACACCTTC.

Points on this clonotype: This may be a read error, as it is one base from a much larger clone. The chain uses TRBV9 and TRBJ2-6; D is possibly TRBD1 (5 bases). The CDR3 extends over 13 amino acids. CDR1 and CDR2 from the germline V gene are SGDLS and YYNGEE. V was trimmed by 2 bases and J by 8 bases, leaving 8 bases between them. The CDR3 DNA reads TGTGCCAGCAGCGTTACAGGACCCAACGTCCTGACTTTC. It encodes CASSVTGPNVLTF.

This chain connects TRBV12-3 or TRBV12-4 to TRBJ2-6; D unresolved. V lost 7 bases, J lost 3 bases, and 10 bases lay in between. The CDR3 extends over 14 amino acids. For the CDR3, the DNA is TGTGCCAGCACCCAATTTCTTGGGGCCAACGTCCTGACTTTC. Translated: CASTQFLGANVLTF.

The V and J genes are TRBV18 and TRBJ2-5; 8 bases are a match to TRBD1. CDR1 is KGHSH and CDR2 is LQKENI in the germline V gene. The CDR3 spans 13 residues. With 6 bases clipped from V and 5 bases from J, the junction kept 5 bases outside the gene matches. The CDR3 nucleotides read TGTGCCAGCTCCCGGACAGGGAGGGAGACCCAGTACTTC. Translated, it gives CASSRTGRETQYF. The full variable domain, in which reference TRBV18 and TRBJ2-5 provide the parts outside the CDR3, is NAGVMQNPRHLVRRRGQEARLRCSPMKGHSHVYWYRQLPEEGLKFMVYLQKENIIDESGMPKERFSAEFPKEGPSILRIQQVVRGDSAAYFCASSRTGRETQYFGPGTRLLVL.

The V gene is TRBV11-1, the J gene TRBJ2-7, with 9 nucleotides matching TRBD1. The V gene's germline CDR1 is SGHAT and CDR2 FQDESV (reference sequence). There are 15 residues in the CDR3. The ends lost 6 bases at V and 2 bases at J; junction bases unmatched: 8. The CDR3 sequence is CASSSAGTGPYEQYF. The CDR3 coding sequence is TGTGCCAGCAGTTCAGCCGGGACAGGGCCCTACGAGCAGTACTTC. Supplemented by reference TRBV11-1 and TRBJ2-7, the full variable domain reads EAEVAQSPRYKITEKSQAVAFWCDPISGHATLYWYRQILGQGPELLVQFQDESVVDDSQLPKDRFSAERLKGVDSTLKIQPAELGDSAMYLCASSSAGTGPYEQYFGPGTRLTVT.